A single sample gave rise to the 21 T cell receptor beta chains below, sequenced in a study of blood T cell repertoires in COVID-19. Clones were read by immunoSEQ multiplex PCR, and TCRdb kept only the in-frame ones, dropping some. Of over 150,000 clones in the sample, roughly 80% were seen once. Specimen: PBMCs or T cells enriched from blood (not recorded which). These receptors originate from a woman aged 50 to 60 who had recovered from COVID-19.

The DNA of the CDR3 is TGTGCCAGCACACCTCCCCTCCCGCCGGGACTAGCAAAGATACTAGCCAAAAACATTCAGTACTTC. It specifies CASTPPLPPGLAKILAKNIQYF. The chain recombines TRBV7-3 with TRBJ2-4; 9 bases match TRBD2. V lost 7 bases to trimming and J lost 0 bases; unmatched junction nucleotides: 25. Per the germline V gene, CDR1 is SGHTA and CDR2 is FQGTGA. The length of the CDR3 is 22 residues.

The chain recombines TRBV2 with TRBJ2-5; 8 bases are shared with TRBD1. The J segment lost 5 bases and the V segment lost 7 bases, leaving 9 bases of the junction unmatched. The CDR3 sequence is 14 residues long. Germline CDR1 reads SNHLY; CDR2 reads FYNNEI. Here the CDR3 reads CASTPGGAYETQYF. CDR3 nucleotide sequence: TGTGCCAGCACCCCAGGGGGCGCATACGAGACCCAGTACTTC.

The gene calls are TRBV5-1 and TRBJ2-1; TRBD1 is a possible D gene (6 bases). With 0 bases removed from V and 3 bases from J, the gap between germline ends came to 7 bases. The CDR3 consists of 14 residues. Germline CDR1 is SGHRS and CDR2 is YFSETQ. CDR3 coding DNA: TGCGCCAGCAGCTTGGCAGGGGACTACAATGAGCAGTTCTTC. Protein sequence: CASSLAGDYNEQFF. The entire variable domain, with the rest obtained from reference TRBV5-1 and TRBJ2-1, is as follows: KAGVTQTPRYLIKTRGQQVTLSCSPISGHRSVSWYQQTPGQGLQFLFEYFSETQRNKGNFPGRFSGRQFSNSRSEMNVSTLELGDSALYLCASSLAGDYNEQFFGPGTRLTVL.

The rearrangement joins TRBV3-1 (or the pseudogene TRBV3-2) to TRBJ1-1, with 9 bases lining up with TRBD1. The CDR3 consists of 14 residues. J gave up 5 bases and V 7 bases, and 8 bases lay outside the gene matches. Germline V lookup: CDR1 LGHDT, CDR2 YNNKEL (reference sequence). This CDR3 is CASTTGQGGTEAFF. The CDR3 nucleotides read TGTGCCAGCACCACGGGACAGGGCGGGACTGAAGCTTTCTTT.

Ten or more counts support this clone. The rearrangement links TRBV11-1 to TRBJ2-7; 8 nucleotides align to TRBD1. V dropped 5 bases and J dropped 3; count of bases not matched to a gene: 6. The CDR3 is made up of 14 amino acids. Germline V gene lookup returns CDR1 SGHAT and CDR2 FQDESV (reference sequence). CDR3 bases: TGTGCCAGCAGCCCACGGACAGGGAACTACGAGCAGTACTTC. It encodes CASSPRTGNYEQYF.

The rearrangement uses TRBV7-9 and TRBJ2-3; tentative D call: TRBD1 (6 bases). Looked up from germline, CDR1 is SEHNR and CDR2 is FQNEAQ (reference sequence). The CDR3 is made up of 13 amino acids. Trimming removed 6 bases from V and 3 bases from J, with 10 bases in between. As DNA, the CDR3 is TGTGCCAGCAGGACAGGCAGTACAGATACGCAGTATTTT. It specifies CASRTGSTDTQYF.

V and J are TRBV11-1 and TRBJ2-5; TRBD1 is a possible D gene (6 bases). V shed 5 bases and J shed 3 bases, with 13 bases lying between them. The CDR3 totals 14 residues. Germline values: CDR1 SGHAT, CDR2 FQDESV (reference sequence). The CDR3 here is CASSRRAGEETQYF. CDR3 nucleotides: TGTGCCAGCAGCCGAAGAGCAGGGGAAGAGACCCAGTACTTC.

The chain links TRBV10-1 to TRBJ2-5; 9 positions match TRBD1. The V gene end was trimmed by 9 bases and the J gene end by 4 bases; junction bases not matched to a gene: 12. The CDR3 extends over 15 amino acids. Germline V gene lookup returns CDR1 WNHNN and CDR2 SYGVQD (reference sequence). CDR3 in DNA: TGCGCCAGTAACAGGACAGGGGCCCGTGGAGAGACCCAGTACTTC. Amino acid sequence: CASNRTGARGETQYF.

This clone was detected a few times. J is TRBJ2-3 and V is TRBV30; TRBD2 matches 13 bases. This CDR3 is 17 amino acids long. The V and J ends lost 8 bases and 0 bases, in that order; junction bases with no gene match: 11. Germline-derived CDR1 and CDR2 are GTSNPN and SVGIG (reference sequence). This CDR3 reads CARTSGRAKSSTDTQYF. Here the CDR3 DNA reads TGTGCCAGAACTAGCGGGAGGGCAAAATCTAGCACAGATACGCAGTATTTT.

CDR3 loop: CASSESSNQPQHF. CDR3 DNA: TGCGCCAGCAGTGAGAGTAGCAATCAGCCCCAGCATTTT. The V call is TRBV5-1, the J call TRBJ1-5; D uncertain. The CDR3 extends over 13 amino acids. V was clipped by 5 bases and J by 0 bases, with 6 bases between them. Germline-derived CDR1 and CDR2 are SGHRS and YFSETQ.

The rearrangement uses TRBV4-2 and TRBJ1-2; 7 nucleotides line up with TRBD1. V shed 3 bases, J shed 5 bases, and the junction held 9 bases outside the gene matches. There are 15 residues in the CDR3. Germline lookup yields CDR1 LGHNA and CDR2 YNFKEQ. CDR3 bases: TGTGCCAGCAGCCAGGGAGACAGGGATAGGTATGGCTACACCTTC. Residues: CASSQGDRDRYGYTF.

Only a few counts were recorded for this clone. V is TRBV19 and J is TRBJ2-7, with D unresolved. From germline, CDR1 is LNHDA and CDR2 SQIVND (reference sequence). This CDR3 is 16 amino acids long. V was trimmed by 7 bases and J by 3 bases, leaving 22 bases between them. The CDR3 loop is CASTPTPTDLGYEQYF. The CDR3 DNA sequence: TGTGCCAGTACCCCTACCCCGACTGACTTAGGCTACGAGCAGTACTTC.

The CDR3, as DNA: TGTGCCAGCAGCAAAGACAGGGGTTCCAATCAGCCCCAGCATTTT. Translating it yields CASSKDRGSNQPQHF. The chain has TRBV5-4 and TRBJ1-5; TRBD1 aligns across 8 bases. V lost 4 bases, J lost 3 bases, and 6 bases stayed unmatched. This CDR3 spans 15 amino acids. Germline lookup yields CDR1 SGHNT and CDR2 YYREEE (reference sequence).

V and J are TRBV5-4 and TRBJ1-2; D unclear. This CDR3 spans 13 amino acids. Trimming removed 1 base from V and 1 base from J, with 5 bases in between. Germline-derived CDR1 and CDR2 are SGHNT and YYREEE (reference sequence). CDR3 amino acids: CASSLNSNYGYTF. The CDR3 DNA sequence: TGTGCCAGCAGCTTGAACAGTAACTATGGCTACACCTTC.

The chain has TRBV24-1 and TRBJ1-4; 7 bases agree with TRBD1. Germline V CDR1 and CDR2: KGHDR, SFDVKD. V dropped 3 bases and J dropped 3; count of bases not matched to a gene: 3. CDR3 length: 15 amino acids. DNA for the CDR3: TGTGCCACCAGTGATCCCGGGACAGCTAATGAAAAACTGTTTTTT. Its protein is CATSDPGTANEKLFF.

This clone was seen more than once but under ten times. V and J are TRBV19 and TRBJ1-1, with D tentatively TRBD1 (5 bases). This CDR3 comprises 13 residues. Per the germline V gene, CDR1 is LNHDA and CDR2 is SQIVND (reference sequence). The V and J ends lost 4 bases and 1 base respectively, with 7 bases between them. The CDR3 nucleotides are TGTGCCAGTAGTAACGACAGGAACACTGAAGCTTTCTTT. The encoded protein is CASSNDRNTEAFF.

V usage is TRBV20-1 and J usage is TRBJ1-1; D is undetermined. The length of the CDR3 is 10 residues. CDR1 and CDR2 (germline): DFQATT, SNEGSKA (reference sequence). V was shortened by 5 bases and J by 4 bases, with 5 bases between the two germline ends. The CDR3, as DNA: TGCAGTGCTCGTCCCACTGAAGCTTTCTTT. This sequence encodes CSARPTEAFF.

V is TRBV3-1 (or the pseudogene TRBV3-2) and J is TRBJ2-2; 8 bases fit TRBD2. Trimming removed 4 bases from V and 6 bases from J; junction bases left unmatched: 13. CDR1 LGHDT and CDR2 YNNKEL come from the germline V gene (reference sequence). There are 17 residues in the CDR3. This CDR3 reads CASSRRRGSGSPGELFF. The CDR3 coding sequence is TGTGCCAGCAGCCGGAGGAGGGGGAGCGGGAGCCCCGGGGAGCTGTTTTTT.

The V and J genes are TRBV7-9 and TRBJ2-7; D gene ambiguous. The CDR3 covers 14 residues. The ends were cut back, 5 bases at V and 1 base at J, with 12 bases in the middle. The germline V gene has CDR1 SEHNR and CDR2 FQNEAQ (reference sequence). This chain's CDR3 is CASSLVGKSYEQYF. The CDR3 DNA reads TGTGCCAGCAGCCTCGTGGGCAAATCCTACGAGCAGTACTTC.

J is TRBJ1-2 and V is TRBV4-2; 9 bases are shared with TRBD1. CDR1 and CDR2 (germline): LGHNA, YNFKEQ. This CDR3 comprises 16 residues. Trimming took 5 bases from V and 4 from J; bases not matched to a gene: 11. CDR3 amino acids: CASSREQGASVYGYTF. The CDR3, as DNA: TGTGCCAGCAGCAGAGAACAGGGGGCGAGTGTCTATGGCTACACCTTC.

The chain links TRBV24-1 to TRBJ2-1, with D perhaps matching TRBD1 (6 bases). Trimming removed 5 bases at V and 15 bases at J, with 22 bases between. CDR1 and CDR2 (germline): KGHDR, SFDVKD. The CDR3 sequence is 14 residues long. The CDR3 spells CATSVGQNSGVLFF. The CDR3 coding sequence is TGTGCCACCAGTGTGGGACAAAACTCAGGAGTCCTGTTCTTC.